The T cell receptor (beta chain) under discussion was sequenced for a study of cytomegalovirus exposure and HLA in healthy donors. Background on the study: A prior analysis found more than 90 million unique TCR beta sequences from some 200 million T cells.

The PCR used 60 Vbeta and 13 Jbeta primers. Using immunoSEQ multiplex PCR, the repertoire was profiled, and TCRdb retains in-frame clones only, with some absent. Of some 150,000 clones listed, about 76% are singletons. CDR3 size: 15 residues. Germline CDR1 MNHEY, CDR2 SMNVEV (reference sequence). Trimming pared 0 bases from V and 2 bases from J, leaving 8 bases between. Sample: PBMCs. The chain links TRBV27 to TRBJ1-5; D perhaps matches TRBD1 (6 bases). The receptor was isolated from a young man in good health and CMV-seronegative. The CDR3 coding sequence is TGTGCCAGCAGTTTATCCAGGGGCGGCAATCAGCCCCAGCATTTT. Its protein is CASSLSRGGNQPQHF.